Below, 25 T cell receptor beta chains from the same sample are listed, as sequenced in a study of T cells in Graves' hyperthyroidism and ophthalmopathy. TCR beta CDR3 regions were amplified from RNA. First-round RT-PCR with HTBI primers amplified the TCR CDR3 region. TCRdb passed the multiplex PCR reads through MiXCR, listing each CDR3 protein once. The table lists around 350,000 distinct CDR3 sequences, 15% to 20% of them singletons. The sequenced sample consisted of blood. The source is a woman aged 18-30 years with Graves' hyperthyroidism.

About this clonotype: A read error may explain this, as a much larger clone is one base away. The chain recombines TRBV7-3 with TRBJ2-6; D remains ambiguous. V lost 11 bases to trimming and J lost 2 bases, with 4 bases between them. The CDR3 spans 11 residues. The V gene's germline CDR1 is SGHTA and CDR2 FQGTGA. CDR3 coding DNA: TGTGCCGGAGCTGGGGCCAACGTCCTGACTTTC. Translated: CAGAGANVLTF.

There are many counts of this clonotype. The V and J genes are TRBV13 and TRBJ2-3; D unclear. This CDR3 has 16 amino acids. Germline V gene data show CDR1 as PRHDT and CDR2 as FYEKMQ (reference sequence). With 4 bases removed from V and 2 bases from J, the gap between germline ends came to 16 bases. The CDR3 nucleotides are TGTGCCAGCAGCTGGGGTTCAGAGTTTTACACAGATACGCAGTATTTT. It codes for CASSWGSEFYTDTQYF.

This clonotype was seen many times. The chain uses TRBV20-1 and TRBJ1-1, with 7 bases matching TRBD1. V was pared by 5 bases and J by 5 bases, with 8 bases of the junction left unmatched. The CDR3 contains 13 residues. Germline CDR1 reads DFQATT; CDR2 reads SNEGSKA (reference sequence). This chain's CDR3 is CSASNPTGTEAFF. The CDR3 DNA is TGCAGTGCTTCGAACCCGACAGGGACTGAAGCTTTCTTT.

This clonotype was seen many times. The V gene is TRBV12-3 or TRBV12-4, the J gene TRBJ1-3; D ambiguous. V dropped 5 bases and J dropped 7 bases, with 12 bases sitting between them. The CDR3 loop spans 13 amino acids. The CDR3 reads CASSIGPANTIYF. The CDR3 coding sequence is TGTGCCAGCAGTATTGGCCCCGCGAACACCATATATTTT.

This clonotype occurred many times. J is TRBJ1-2 and V is TRBV11-2; weak D call: TRBD1 (6 bases). The CDR3 consists of 14 residues. Germline CDR1 and CDR2: SGHAT and FQNNGV. Trimming took off 0 bases at V and 6 bases at J, with 11 bases between the two ends. CDR3 loop: CASSLEGTRDGYTF. The CDR3 DNA reads TGTGCCAGCAGCTTAGAAGGGACACGCGATGGCTACACCTTC.

Many counts were recorded for this clonotype. The V call is TRBV29-1, the J call TRBJ1-2; D is undetermined. The CDR3 consists of 13 residues. V was cut by 3 bases and J by 2 bases, with 10 bases left in between. Germline CDR1 SQVTM, CDR2 ANQGSEA. The CDR3 spells CSVEGTANYGYTF. The CDR3 DNA reads as TGCAGCGTTGAGGGTACCGCCAACTATGGCTACACCTTC.

This clonotype was found many times. This chain uses TRBV13 with TRBJ1-1; D unresolved. Germline V lookup: CDR1 PRHDT, CDR2 FYEKMQ (reference sequence). The CDR3 is 15 residues long. V gave up 5 bases and J gave up 4 bases, with 17 bases separating them. CDR3 region: CASSRDSSILTEAFF. The CDR3 nucleotides are TGTGCCAGCAGCCGCGATTCCTCCATCCTCACTGAAGCTTTCTTT. The whole variable domain, filled in from reference TRBV13 and TRBJ1-1, reads AAGVIQSPRHLIKEKRETATLKCYPIPRHDTVYWYQQGPGQDPQFLISFYEKMQSDKGSIPDRFSAQQFSDYHSELNMSSLELGDSALYFCASSRDSSILTEAFFGQGTRLTVV.

This clonotype was seen repeatedly, ten times or more. The rearrangement links TRBV30 to TRBJ1-2, with D possibly being TRBD1 (5 bases). CDR1 GTSNPN and CDR2 SVGIG come from the germline V gene (reference sequence). The CDR3 extends over 12 amino acids. The ends were cut back, 5 bases at V and 8 bases at J, with 15 bases in the middle. CDR3 protein: CAWGRGPYGYTF. CDR3 coding DNA: TGTGCCTGGGGGAGGGGTCCCTACGGCTACACCTTC.

This clonotype was seen many times. The J gene is TRBJ1-1, the V gene TRBV7-9, with D perhaps TRBD1 (6 bases). V lost 5 bases to trimming and J lost 1 base, with 14 bases between them. Germline V gives CDR1 SEHNR, CDR2 FQNEAQ (reference sequence). This CDR3 has 15 amino acids. In DNA form, the CDR3 reads TGTGCCAGCAGCCCATCAGCCAGGGGGAACACTGAAGCTTTCTTT. Translated, it gives CASSPSARGNTEAFF. The variable domain in full, completed from reference TRBV7-9 and TRBJ1-1, reads DTGVSQNPRHKITKRGQNVTFRCDPISEHNRLYWYRQTLGQGPEFLTYFQNEAQLEKSRLLSDRFSAERPKGSFSTLEIQRTEQGDSAMYLCASSPSARGNTEAFFGQGTRLTVV.

This clonotype has just one count. The V gene is TRBV12-3 or TRBV12-4, the J gene TRBJ1-2, with 8 bases identical to TRBD1. The CDR3 sequence is 15 residues long. V trimming: 6 bases; J trimming: 6 bases; junction bases outside the gene matches: 12. The CDR3 region has the DNA TGTGCCAGCAGCTCTATTTCAGGGGGCGCGGATGGCTACACCTTC. Encoded protein: CASSSISGGADGYTF.

This clonotype was counted at least ten times. The chain combines TRBV27 with TRBJ1-1; D remains unclear. The CDR3 has 13 residues. Deletions cut 4 bases from V and 4 bases from J, with 10 bases between. Per germline, CDR1 MNHEY and CDR2 SMNVEV (reference sequence). The CDR3, as DNA: TGTGCCAGCAGTTCGTCCTTATTCACTGAAGCTTTCTTT. This codes for CASSSSLFTEAFF.

This clonotype was seen at least ten times. V is TRBV6-1 and J is TRBJ2-4; 7 bases line up with TRBD1. Germline V gene data show CDR1 as MNHNS and CDR2 as SASEGT. This CDR3 is 14 amino acids long. Germline trimming cut 8 bases from V and 4 bases from J; bases unmatched to any gene: 8. The CDR3 DNA reads as TGTGCCAGCTCAAGGGGGCAGAATAAAAACATTCAGTACTTC. Its translation: CASSRGQNKNIQYF.

This clonotype was found a few times. A clone one base away is much larger, so this may be a read error. This chain connects TRBV12-3 or TRBV12-4 to TRBJ1-1; TRBD1 is a possible D gene (5 bases). The CDR3 is made up of 12 amino acids. CDR3 in amino acids: CASSLRGAEASF. The DNA of the CDR3 is TGTGCCAGCAGCCTTAGAGGGGCTGAAGCTTCCTTT.

At least ten counts were recorded for this clonotype. This chain uses TRBV6-1 with TRBJ1-1, with 10 bases aligning to TRBD1. CDR3 size: 15 residues. Trimming removed 6 bases from V and 4 bases from J; junction bases left unmatched: 8. From germline, CDR1 is MNHNS and CDR2 SASEGT. CDR3 nucleotides: TGTGCCAGCAGGGGACAGGGGCCGTCTGGCACTGAAGCTTTCTTT. As protein: CASRGQGPSGTEAFF.

This chain connects TRBV4-1 to TRBJ2-7; no reliable D call. Germline assignment: CDR1 MGHRA and CDR2 YSYEKL. Between the trimmed V and J ends, which lost 3 bases and 2 bases, there was a span of 17 bases. This CDR3 region has 16 residues. CDR3 in amino acids: CASSQFNSAFPYEQYF. As DNA, the CDR3 is TGCGCCAGCAGCCAGTTTAATTCGGCATTCCCCTACGAGCAGTACTTC.

This clonotype was seen ten or more times. The CDR3 reads CASSYSEGRFLTF. For the CDR3, the DNA is TGTGCCAGCAGTTACTCAGAGGGACGCTTTCTTACCTTC. The genes are TRBV6-5 and TRBJ1-2, with D perhaps matching TRBD1 (5 bases). V was trimmed by 0 bases and J by 14 bases, leaving 16 bases between them. CDR3 length equals 13 residues. Germline V lookup: CDR1 MNHEY, CDR2 SVGAGI.

J is TRBJ1-2 and V is TRBV6-1; TRBD1 matches 8 bases. The CDR3 runs to 13 residues. CDR1 and CDR2 (germline): MNHNS, SASEGT. The ends lost 10 bases at V and 2 bases at J; junction bases unmatched: 6. The CDR3 nucleotides read TGTGCCACCCGGACAGGGCGGAACTATGGCTACACCTTC. Its protein product is CATRTGRNYGYTF.

This clonotype was counted at least ten times. The chain carries TRBV2 and TRBJ1-1, with TRBD1 as a possible D gene (6 bases). Germline assignment: CDR1 SNHLY and CDR2 FYNNEI. The CDR3 covers 14 residues. Trimming pared 1 base from V and 5 bases from J, leaving 11 bases between. Here the CDR3 DNA reads TGTGCCAGCAGTGAAGGAACAGGGAGTACTGAAGCTTTCTTT. Protein sequence: CASSEGTGSTEAFF.

This chain connects TRBV6-1 to TRBJ1-1; D is unresolved. V was clipped by 6 bases and J by 5 bases, with 16 bases between them. This CDR3 comprises 14 residues. Germline loops: CDR1 MNHNS, CDR2 SASEGT. This CDR3 is CASSKGSSYTEAFF. For the CDR3, the DNA is TGTGCCAGCAGCAAAGGGTCGTCGTATACTGAAGCTTTCTTT.

A note on this clonotype: The junction does not match germline at one end; this may be a read error. The DNA for the CDR3 is TGTGCCAACAGCTTAACCGGAGAGACCCAGTACTTC. This gives the protein CANSLTGETQYF. This sequence joins TRBV7-3 and TRBJ2-5; D uncertain. The CDR3 extends over 12 amino acids. The germline V gene encodes CDR1 SGHTA and CDR2 FQGTGA.

CDR3 DNA sequence: TGTGCCAGTAGTATAGAGGGGGGGGAGGCCCAGTACTTC. This encodes CASSIEGGEAQYF. The genes are TRBV19 and TRBJ2-5; 7 bases agree with TRBD2. Germline loops: CDR1 LNHDA, CDR2 SQIVND (reference sequence). The CDR3 runs 13 residues. Unmatched junction bases numbered 4, after V lost 0 bases and J lost 9 bases.

Concerning this clonotype itself: Being one base from a much bigger clone, this may be a read error. The chain is built from TRBV19 and TRBJ2-6; perhaps D is TRBD1 or TRBD2 (5 bases each). Trimming took off 5 bases at V and 0 bases at J, with 11 bases between the two ends. The CDR3 has 16 amino acids. Germline V gene lookup returns CDR1 LNHDA and CDR2 SQIVND (reference sequence). In DNA form, the CDR3 reads TGTGCCAGTAGTCCCTGGGGGTACTCTGGGGCCAACGTCCTGACTTTC. Translated, it gives CASSPWGYSGANVLTF.

The table lists this clonotype with many counts. This chain uses TRBV24-1 with TRBJ2-7; 8 bases map to TRBD2. This CDR3 has 13 amino acids. V lost 9 bases, J lost 3 bases, and 6 bases stayed unmatched. CDR1 is KGHDR and CDR2 is SFDVKD in the germline V gene. In nucleotides, the CDR3 is TGTGCCACCGCTAACAGCGGGGGCTACGAGCAGTACTTC. It yields the protein CATANSGGYEQYF.

This clonotype was detected many times. The chain links TRBV20-1 to TRBJ1-5, with TRBD1 as a possible D gene (5 bases). Trimming pared 2 bases from V and 5 bases from J, leaving 13 bases between. This CDR3 has 14 residues. The germline CDR1 and CDR2 sequences are DFQATT and SNEGSKA (reference sequence). The CDR3 nucleotides read TGCAGTGCTAGACCCCCGGACACCTATCAGCCCCAGCATTTT. Encoded protein: CSARPPDTYQPQHF.

The chain recombines TRBV6-5 with TRBJ2-7; no firm D call. V lost 7 bases and J lost 3, with 7 bases in between. Germline CDR1 is MNHEY and CDR2 is SVGAGI. The CDR3 has 11 amino acids. In DNA, the CDR3 is TGTGCCAGCATGCTTCACTACGAGCAGTACTTC. Protein: CASMLHYEQYF.